This T cell receptor (beta chain) was obtained from a study of a mutant IDH1 vaccine in newly diagnosed glioma. Study-level information: Those enrolled had earlier been treated with radiotherapy, temozolomide, or both, mostly both.

Clones were read by immunoSEQ multiplex PCR, and TCRdb kept only the in-frame ones, dropping some. In the table there are 30,000 to 40,000 clones, more than 55% of which are singletons. Time point denoted: week 5, during vaccination. Topical imiquimod was applied with each vaccine dose, which held 300 ug of mutant IDH1 20-mer peptide. About this clone: The antigen remains unidentified.

This CDR3 contains 14 residues. Germline-derived CDR1 and CDR2 are MDHEN and SYDVKM. With V trimmed by 3 bases and J by 5 bases, 3 bases remained unmatched. The clonotype originates from a woman under 30 with glioma. V usage is TRBV28 and J usage is TRBJ2-5, with 10 positions matching TRBD1. The sample was PBMCs, taken from a glioma patient whose treatment included an IDH1 peptide vaccine. The CDR3 coding sequence is TGTGCCAGCAGTTTGACAGGGGGCGAGGAGACCCAGTACTTC. Protein sequence: CASSLTGGEETQYF.